The clone carrying this TCR beta chain was seen a handful of times. This may be a read error: a much more frequent sequence differs by one nucleotide. No conserved phenylalanine or tryptophan ends this CDR3, so it is likely a read error. These data are taken from a study of CD8+CD57+ T cells in acquired aplastic anemia. TCR beta VDJ combinations and CDR3 sequences were profiled from genomic DNA. One entry per CDR3 protein, called by TCRdb with MiXCR from the reads. There are 450,000 to 600,000 distinct CDR3 sequences in the sample; 25% to 40% occur only once, and less than 1% lies in the top ten. The ends lost 4 bases at V and 9 bases at J; junction bases unmatched: 7. Germline-derived CDR1 and CDR2 are PRHDT and FYEKMQ (reference sequence). CDR3 length: 15 residues. All patients picked for sequencing had shown, by flow cytometry, an expansion of CD8+CD57+ cells. Everyone among the patients had severe acquired aplastic anemia.

This chain joins TRBV13 and TRBJ1-6; TRBD1 matches 9 bases. This clonotype was obtained from a human donor with aplastic anemia. Sequencing was done on a sample of sorted CD4+, CD8+, or CD8+CD57+ T cells (not recorded which) from PBMCs. The CDR3 reads CASSSLRDRASPLHL. CDR3 coding DNA: TGTGCCAGCAGCTCCCTAAGGGACAGGGCTTCACCCCTCCACCTT.